This T cell receptor (beta chain) was recovered during a study of blood T cell repertoires in COVID-19. Study details: Donors in the United States, Italy and Spain gave samples during acute or convalescent COVID-19. Nucleic acid was either cDNA or gDNA, and it came from T cells, B-cell-depleted T cells, or PBMCs.

Under the authors' procedure: For nucleated cells, counts were estimated from reference gene primer amplification. Measured with immunoSEQ multiplex PCR; TCRdb has only the in-frame clones, and not every one. V, J and clone size were drawn from that table, and D and trimming were deduced from the DNA. The sample shows 70,000 to 95,000 clones, just over 85% of them seen only once. The V gene's germline CDR1 is LNHDA and CDR2 SQIVND (reference sequence). V lost 4 bases to trimming and J lost 3 bases; unmatched junction nucleotides: 9. The CDR3 consists of 17 residues. The chain combines TRBV19 with TRBJ2-1; 10 bases agree with TRBD2. The receptor was isolated from a woman in her seventies with acute or convalescent COVID-19. Sequenced: peripheral blood. CDR3 residues: CASSTITGTSVYNEQFF. DNA of the CDR3: TGTGCCAGTAGTACCATAACCGGGACTAGCGTCTACAATGAGCAGTTCTTC.